This T cell receptor beta chain originates from a study of shared clonotypes between healthy human individuals. The CDR3 is made up of 13 amino acids. V was shortened by 5 bases and J by 5 bases, with 13 bases between the two germline ends. CDR1 and CDR2 from the germline V gene are MNHEY and SVGAGI. Each sample came from a Caucasian adult donor living in Nashville, Tennessee. CD4+ cells underwent separation, giving CD45RA+ naive and CD45RA-negative memory subsets. There are a few counts of this clone. Antigen unknown. Every subset's genomic DNA went evenly onto several immunoSEQ plates. Repertoires were generated with immunoSEQ multiplex PCR, while TCRdb's copy carries only in-frame clones and drops some. The sample gives approximately 980,000 clones, 70% to 85% of which show up once; around 1.5% is in the top ten. General study findings and limits: For naive CD4 cells, approximately 4.8% of clonotypes were shared across a few donors.

Sequences were obtained from memory CD4+ T cells sorted from blood. The sample's subset: CD45RA-negative fraction. The chain links TRBV6-5 to TRBJ2-7; no definite D call. The sequence was obtained from a man aged 18 to 35 in good health. As DNA, the CDR3 is TGTGCCAGCAGTAGCCCTATCAAACACGAGCAGTACTTC. This encodes CASSSPIKHEQYF.